This TCR beta chain was recovered during a study of blood T cell repertoires in COVID-19. This clone was recorded a few times. Participant ages covered roughly 18 to 89 years across about 25 US areas. Cohorts were determined from participant-reported clinical history. This CDR3 has 13 residues. In germline, CDR1 is MGHRA, CDR2 YSYEKL. Trimming removed 0 bases at V and 3 bases at J, with 5 bases between. Authors' processing steps: Reference gene primer amplification gave nucleated cell count estimates. Sequencing was performed with immunoSEQ multiplex PCR; in TCRdb, only in-frame clones are kept and a portion is missing. V and J calls and clone size are copied from that table; D and trimming were computed from the DNA. Among roughly 400,000 clones listed, about 88% were seen once.

The TCR sequence derives from a woman aged 18 to 35 who had been exposed to COVID-19. Sequencing input: PBMCs or T cells enriched from blood (not recorded which). This chain uses TRBV4-1 with TRBJ1-2; no clear D. The CDR3 is CASSQDADYGYTF. In nucleotides, the CDR3 is TGCGCCAGCAGCCAAGATGCAGACTATGGCTACACCTTC.